The entry that follows covers one T cell receptor (beta chain) sequence. Its cognate antigen has yet to be identified. Per-base quality was not reported, and no clone a single base away is much larger than it. This entry is derived from a study of cytomegalovirus exposure and HLA in healthy donors (dated by TCRdb to the late 2010s). With regard to the full study: According to a later analysis, one platform produced both the approximately 110 validation repertoires and the 720 or so repertoires of the first cohort. The aim of the study was to test whether cataloging public T cell receptors could identify signatures of past pathogen exposure. A separate validation cohort of roughly 130 different subjects was used in addition to the approximately 700-subject first cohort. To predict cytomegalovirus infection status, the study brought together high-throughput TCR immunosequencing, statistical association of individual TCRs with disease status, and machine learning. On the study overall, not on this receptor specifically: Of the cluster scores, 85% to 95% were above 0 in a later analysis, which found that TCRs clustered in the first cohort also tended to co-occur in the approximately 110 validation repertoires. A total of 150 to 200 TCR beta chains were listed by the study as associated with cytomegalovirus. All 120 or so repertoires were used to score co-occurrence in the validation cohort in a later analysis, because that analysis had no HLA typing for the cohort. In both the original and validation cohorts, the classifier was reported to diagnose cytomegalovirus status with high specificity and sensitivity. Across donors, most TCR sequences were observed very rarely, whereas some public TCRs were present in many individuals. A few of the identified cytomegalovirus-associated TCR beta chains were confirmed in vitro to be specific for cytomegalovirus antigens. The authors suggested that the approach could potentially be generalized to other disease states and immunological phenotypes.

Donors formed part of the validation cohort, which comprised 95 to 150 subjects and was distinct from the first cohort of under 850 subjects. V gives up 2 bases and J gives up 4 bases, and the segment between their germline ends measures 11 bases. The CDR3 runs 14 residues from the cysteine to the phenylalanine. The CDR3 DNA has 42 bases and is translated from base 1. The germline V gene encodes CDR1 LGHNA and CDR2 YSLEER. The library was prepared using the immunoSEQ multiplex PCR assay. The study's own analysis went as follows. A statistical classification framework was built to diagnose cytomegalovirus status from the catalog of TCR beta chain sequences. Held by TCRdb, this immuneACCESS table contains in-frame sequences only and omits some clones. Under half of the omission traces to an unresolved V gene where checked; the cause of the rest is unknown. The DNA gave D and trimming, while V, J and clone size come from that table. This sample holds under 250,000 clones; around nine tenths were observed only once. Less than 3% of the sample rests with the top ten.

Sequencing was performed on PBMCs. The source is a man in his late teens or twenties in good health and CMV-seronegative. The chain is assembled from TRBV4-3 and TRBJ1-2; possibly the D gene is TRBD1, per 5 matching bases. The CDR3 sequence is CASSQQGFGYGYTF. The DNA reads as follows: TGCGCCAGCAGCCAACAGGGCTTTGGCTATGGCTACACCTTC.